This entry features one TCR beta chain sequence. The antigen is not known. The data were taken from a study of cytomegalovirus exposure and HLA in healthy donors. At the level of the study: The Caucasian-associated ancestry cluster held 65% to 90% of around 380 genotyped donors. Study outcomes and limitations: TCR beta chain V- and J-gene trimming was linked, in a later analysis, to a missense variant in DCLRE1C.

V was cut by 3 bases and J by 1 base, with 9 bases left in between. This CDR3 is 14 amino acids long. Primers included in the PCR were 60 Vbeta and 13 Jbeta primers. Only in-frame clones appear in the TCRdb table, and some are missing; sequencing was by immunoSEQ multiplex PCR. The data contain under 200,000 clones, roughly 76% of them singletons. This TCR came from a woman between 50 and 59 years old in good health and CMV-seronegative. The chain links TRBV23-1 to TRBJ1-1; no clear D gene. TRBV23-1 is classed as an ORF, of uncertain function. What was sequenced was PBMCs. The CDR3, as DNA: TGCGCCAGCAGTCAGTCGACTGAGAACACTGAAGCTTTCTTT. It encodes CASSQSTENTEAFF.